This entry describes one TCR beta chain. Treatment specified: over 15 received Ad26.COV2.S at low or high dose, single or two shots; 5 received placebo; per-sample allocation not given. Vaccine and placebo recipients were sampled on day 63 after the first injection. The record originates from a study of Ad26.COV2.S vaccination and SARS-CoV-2 variants. The protocol was immunoSEQ multiplex PCR, while the TCRdb copy is restricted to in-frame clones and leaves out a portion. This sample yields 240,000 or so clones, of which 85% to 90% are seen a single time; over 8.5% belongs to the top ten. Trimming took off 4 bases at V and 3 bases at J, with 10 bases between the two ends. The CDR3 is made up of 13 amino acids. In germline, CDR1 is MNHEY, CDR2 SMNVEV (reference sequence).

Sequenced material: peripheral blood, taken in a trial of Ad26.COV2.S vaccine versus placebo. The sequence derives from a person between 18 and 60 years old who received the Ad26.COV2.S COVID-19 vaccine or a placebo. The chain has TRBV27 and TRBJ2-7; TRBD1 or TRBD2 may be the D gene (6 bases each). CDR3 sequence: CASSWGADYEQYF. CDR3 bases: TGTGCCAGCAGTTGGGGGGCTGACTACGAGCAGTACTTC.